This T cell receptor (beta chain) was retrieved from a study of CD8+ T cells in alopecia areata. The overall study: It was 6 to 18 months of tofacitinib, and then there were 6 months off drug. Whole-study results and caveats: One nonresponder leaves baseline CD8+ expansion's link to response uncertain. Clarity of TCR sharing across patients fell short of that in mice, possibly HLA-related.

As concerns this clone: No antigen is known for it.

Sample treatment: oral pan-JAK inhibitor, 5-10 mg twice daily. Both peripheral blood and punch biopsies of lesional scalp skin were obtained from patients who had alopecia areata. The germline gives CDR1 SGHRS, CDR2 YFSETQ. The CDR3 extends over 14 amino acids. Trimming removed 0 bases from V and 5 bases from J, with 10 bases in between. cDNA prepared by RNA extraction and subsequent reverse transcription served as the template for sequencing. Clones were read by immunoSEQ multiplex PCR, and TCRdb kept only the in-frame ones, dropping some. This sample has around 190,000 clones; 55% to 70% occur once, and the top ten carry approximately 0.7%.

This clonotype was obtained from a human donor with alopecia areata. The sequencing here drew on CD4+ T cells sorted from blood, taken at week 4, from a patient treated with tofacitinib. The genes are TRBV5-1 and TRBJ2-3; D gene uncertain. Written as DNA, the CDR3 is TGCGCCAGCAGCTTGGATCGCGCAGAAGATACGCAGTATTTT. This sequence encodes CASSLDRAEDTQYF.